The 5 T cell receptor beta chains reported below all come from one sample, sequenced in a study of shared clonotypes between healthy human individuals. Method: immunoSEQ multiplex PCR; TCRdb's copy keeps in-frame clones and lacks some. The sample lists roughly 700,000 clones; around two thirds were seen once. Sequenced: memory CD4+ T cells sorted from blood. The sample's subset: CD45RA-negative fraction. The receptors originated from a woman aged 30 to 39 in good health.

This clone was observed once. This chain joins TRBV25-1 and TRBJ2-5; 8 nucleotides match TRBD2. Germline V lookup: CDR1 MGHDK, CDR2 SYGVNS. With 4 bases clipped from V and 11 bases from J, the junction kept 9 bases outside the gene matches. The CDR3 is made up of 13 amino acids. The chain's CDR3 is CASSGAGEREQYF. The CDR3, as DNA: TGTGCCAGCAGTGGAGCGGGAGAAAGGGAGCAGTACTTC.

The V and J genes are TRBV5-1 and TRBJ2-2; a weak D match, TRBD1 (6 bases). The V gene lost 3 bases and the J gene lost 4 bases, with 10 bases spanning the gap. The V gene's germline CDR1 is SGHRS and CDR2 YFSETQ. This CDR3 region has 14 residues. In DNA form, the CDR3 reads TGCGCCAGCAGCTCGAAACAGGGCACCGGGGAGCTGTTTTTT. Amino acid sequence: CASSSKQGTGELFF.

The chain recombines TRBV11-2 with TRBJ2-3, with D perhaps matching TRBD2 (5 bases). V was shortened by 1 base and J by 3 bases, with 8 bases between the two germline ends. The CDR3 consists of 14 residues. Germline assignment: CDR1 SGHAT and CDR2 FQNNGV. The DNA for the CDR3 is TGTGCCAGCAGCTTAGCGAGGGTAACAGATACGCAGTATTTT. It codes for CASSLARVTDTQYF.

On this clone itself: This specimen includes other DNA sequences encoding the same CDR3. The rearrangement uses TRBV27 and TRBJ2-1; 12 bases match TRBD2. The length of the CDR3 is 14 residues. V gave up 6 bases and J gave up 4 bases; unmatched junction bases: 1. Germline V lookup: CDR1 MNHEY, CDR2 SMNVEV (reference sequence). Here the CDR3 reads CASRTSGRYNEQFF. The DNA for the CDR3 is TGTGCCAGCAGGACTAGCGGGAGATACAATGAGCAGTTCTTC.

The rearrangement links TRBV28 to TRBJ1-4; 8 bases fit TRBD1. Germline CDR1 and CDR2: MDHEN and SYDVKM. V lost 5 bases, J lost 5 bases, and 7 bases stayed unmatched. The CDR3 runs to 15 residues. The CDR3 spells CASSVAGTGNEKLFF. The CDR3 DNA follows: TGTGCCAGCAGTGTGGCCGGGACAGGAAATGAAAAACTGTTTTTT.